This paragraph reports one T cell receptor beta chain. Amplification targeted TCR beta CDR3 regions from RNA transcripts. HTBI primers drove first-round RT-PCR of the TCR CDR3. MiXCR was run by TCRdb on the multiplex PCR reads, yielding one entry per CDR3 protein. This table has over 700,000 distinct CDR3 sequences, approximately 19% appearing once. The PBMCs were sourced from fresh peripheral blood (around 9.3 ml). This record comes from a study of T cells in Graves' hyperthyroidism and ophthalmopathy. Germline V gene data show CDR1 as LNHDA and CDR2 as SQIVND (reference sequence). Trimming took 7 bases from V and 3 from J; bases not matched to a gene: 8. The CDR3 has 14 residues.

The material sequenced was blood. The V gene is TRBV19, the J gene TRBJ1-1, with TRBD1 matching over 7 bases. The receptor's source is a woman in her 50s with Graves' hyperthyroidism that later progressed to Graves' ophthalmopathy. CDR3 loop: CASTKTGWDTEAFF. CDR3 sequence (DNA): TGTGCCAGTACAAAGACAGGGTGGGACACTGAAGCTTTCTTT.